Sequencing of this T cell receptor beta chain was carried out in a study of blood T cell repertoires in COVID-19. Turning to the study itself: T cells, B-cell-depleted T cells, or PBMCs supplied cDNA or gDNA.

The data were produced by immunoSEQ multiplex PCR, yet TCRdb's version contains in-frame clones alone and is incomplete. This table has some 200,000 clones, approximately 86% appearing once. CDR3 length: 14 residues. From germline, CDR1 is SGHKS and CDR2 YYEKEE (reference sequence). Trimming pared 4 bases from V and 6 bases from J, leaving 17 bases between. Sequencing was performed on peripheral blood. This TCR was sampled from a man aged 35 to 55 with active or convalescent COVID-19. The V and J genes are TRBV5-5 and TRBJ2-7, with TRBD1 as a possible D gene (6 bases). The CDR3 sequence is CASSPHRERGEQYF. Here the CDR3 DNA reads TGTGCCAGCAGCCCCCACAGGGAAAGGGGCGAGCAGTACTTC.